The entry below gives a single T cell receptor beta chain sequence along with its context. The CDR3 loop spans 14 amino acids. Germline lookup yields CDR1 SGHRS and CDR2 YFSETQ. V was pared by 4 bases and J by 0 bases, with 9 bases between. These data are taken from a study of OX40 agonist ivuxolimab in advanced cancers. In the study overall: Ivuxolimab is an agonistic anti-OX40 (CD134) antibody, and patients were treated with it.

Blood sampling took place at baseline, cycle 4 day 1, and cycle 7 day 1. Generated by immunoSEQ multiplex PCR, the TCRdb table keeps only in-frame clones and is missing some. The sample includes under 90,000 clones, over 80% of them seen just once. This receptor was obtained from an adult with an advanced solid tumor such as melanoma, head and neck, liver or kidney cancer. The chain joins TRBV5-1 to TRBJ2-3; D might be TRBD1 (5 bases). Sequenced material: CD4+ or CD8+ T cells sorted from blood, taken in a trial of the OX40 agonist ivuxolimab. The DNA of the CDR3 is TGCGCCAGCAGCCCAACAGGCAGCACAGATACGCAGTATTTT. This encodes CASSPTGSTDTQYF.